This TCR beta chain emerged from a study of CD8 T cells in Susac syndrome. Sequencing of TCR beta drew on CD8+ and CD4+ T cells from blood. The patients serving as multiple sclerosis controls were treatment-naive. They had stable or active relapsing-remitting disease and fulfilled revised McDonald criteria. In contrast to the negatively isolated CD8+ and CD4+ T cells, TEMRA cells were FACS-enriched. The V and J ends lost 4 bases and 4 bases respectively, with 4 bases between them. The CDR3 sequence is 10 residues long. The V gene's germline CDR1 is SQVTM and CDR2 ANQGSEA. Random-hexamer reverse transcription was applied to roughly 0.5 to 1 ug RNA. Across 54 Vbeta and 13 Jbeta, TCR beta CDR3 was amplified with immunoSEQ multiplex PCR. TCRdb used MiXCR to reprocess the immunoSEQ multiplex PCR reads, holding one entry per CDR3 protein. The sample carries 200,000 or so distinct CDR3 sequences, roughly 96% recorded once.

V usage is TRBV29-1 and J usage is TRBJ1-1; D not certain. The sequencing input was CD4+ T cells from PBMCs. The sequence came from a human donor with multiple sclerosis. The CDR3: CSVVSTEAFF. The CDR3 bases are TGCAGCGTTGTGTCCACTGAAGCTTTCTTT.